Reported below is one TCR beta chain. The data were taken from a study of blood T cell repertoires in COVID-19. This CDR3 region has 16 residues. V lost 5 bases, J lost 0 bases, and 16 bases lay in between. From germline, CDR1 is SGHTA and CDR2 FQGTGA. The table came from immunoSEQ multiplex PCR; TCRdb's copy has only in-frame clones and leaves some out. Among under 450,000 clones, 80% to 90% were seen once, and the ten largest hold 7.1%. The V call is TRBV7-3, the J call TRBJ1-1; D gene ambiguous. Sequenced: peripheral blood. The receptor was isolated from a woman aged 55 to 70 with COVID-19, enrolled during active disease. The CDR3 DNA reads TGTGCCAGCAGCCCTATGGTGGGCCCCTTGAACACTGAAGCTTTCTTT. Translated: CASSPMVGPLNTEAFF.